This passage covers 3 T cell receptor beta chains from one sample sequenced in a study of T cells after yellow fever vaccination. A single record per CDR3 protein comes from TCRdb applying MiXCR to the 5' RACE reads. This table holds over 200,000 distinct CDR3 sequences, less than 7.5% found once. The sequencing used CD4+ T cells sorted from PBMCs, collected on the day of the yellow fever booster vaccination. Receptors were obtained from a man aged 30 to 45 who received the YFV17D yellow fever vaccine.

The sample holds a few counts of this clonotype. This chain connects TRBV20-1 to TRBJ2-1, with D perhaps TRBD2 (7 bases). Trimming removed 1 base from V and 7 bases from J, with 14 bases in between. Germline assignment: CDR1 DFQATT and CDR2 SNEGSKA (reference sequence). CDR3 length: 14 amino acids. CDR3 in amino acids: CSARAGGGGNEQFF. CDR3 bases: TGCAGTGCTAGAGCGGGAGGAGGGGGTAATGAGCAGTTCTTC.

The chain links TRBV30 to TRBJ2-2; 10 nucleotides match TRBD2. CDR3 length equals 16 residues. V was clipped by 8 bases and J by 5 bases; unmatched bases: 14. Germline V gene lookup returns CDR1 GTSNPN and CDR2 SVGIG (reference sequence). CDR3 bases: TGTGCCGGAAAAGGGCCTAGCGGGAGTGGGACCGGGGAGCTGTTTTTT. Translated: CAGKGPSGSGTGELFF.

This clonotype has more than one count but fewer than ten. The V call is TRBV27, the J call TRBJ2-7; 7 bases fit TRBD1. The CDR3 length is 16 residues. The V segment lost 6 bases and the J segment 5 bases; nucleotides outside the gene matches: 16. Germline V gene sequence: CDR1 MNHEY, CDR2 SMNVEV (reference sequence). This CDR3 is CASSSGVRGSLDEQYF. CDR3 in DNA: TGTGCCAGCAGCTCGGGCGTCAGGGGGAGCTTGGACGAGCAGTACTTC.